The 6 T cell receptor beta chains below come from one sample, sequenced in a study of blood T cell repertoires in COVID-19. Using immunoSEQ multiplex PCR, the repertoire was profiled, and TCRdb retains in-frame clones only, with some absent. Among roughly 230,000 clones, approximately 80% were seen once, and the ten largest hold around 25%. Material: peripheral blood. Receptors originate from a man in his forties with acute or convalescent COVID-19.

This rearrangement joins TRBV7-2 to TRBJ1-1; TRBD1 matches 7 bases. This CDR3 is built from 15 residues. Trimming at V came to 7 bases and at J to 5 bases, leaving 13 bases not matched to a gene. Germline V CDR1 and CDR2: SGHTA, FQGNSA. CDR3 coding DNA: TGTGCCAGCACCGTTAATAGGGGGCTCGGTACTGAAGCTTTCTTT. This translates into CASTVNRGLGTEAFF.

This rearrangement joins TRBV7-9 to TRBJ2-2, with TRBD2 identical over 7 bases. CDR3 length: 15 residues. Looked up from germline, CDR1 is SEHNR and CDR2 is FQNEAQ (reference sequence). Trimming took 8 bases from V and 3 from J; bases not matched to a gene: 9. DNA of the CDR3: TGTGCCAGCTTCCAGGCGGGGGACTACACCGGGGAGCTGTTTTTT. It is translated as CASFQAGDYTGELFF.

The chain joins TRBV6-4 to TRBJ2-1; 9 nucleotides agree with TRBD2. Germline CDR1 is MRHNA and CDR2 is SNTAGT. This CDR3 is built from 14 residues. Trimming cost V 3 bases and J 6 bases; bases outside gene matches: 3. CDR3 loop: CASSDPTSGNEQFF. In nucleotides, the CDR3 is TGTGCCAGCAGTGATCCGACTAGCGGCAATGAGCAGTTCTTC.

This sequence joins TRBV28 and TRBJ1-2; 7 positions match TRBD1. The germline V gene encodes CDR1 MDHEN and CDR2 SYDVKM. J gave up 8 bases and V 6 bases, and 9 bases lay outside the gene matches. This CDR3 has 13 residues. The DNA for the CDR3 is TGTGCCAGCAGGAACCGGGACAGAGGGGGCTACACCTTC. This gives the protein CASRNRDRGGYTF.

The CDR3 sequence: CASSQIAGAYEQYF. In DNA form, the CDR3 reads TGTGCCAGCAGCCAAATCGCAGGGGCCTACGAGCAGTACTTC. V usage is TRBV3-1 (or the pseudogene TRBV3-2) and J usage is TRBJ2-7; weak D call: TRBD1 (6 bases). This CDR3 is 14 amino acids long. Germline-derived CDR1 and CDR2 are LGHDT and YNNKEL (reference sequence). V lost 2 bases to trimming and J lost 2 bases, with 10 bases between them.

The rearrangement joins TRBV5-1 to TRBJ2-1, with TRBD2 matching over 12 bases. This CDR3 comprises 15 residues. V lost 4 bases to trimming and J lost 3 bases; unmatched junction nucleotides: 2. Germline V gives CDR1 SGHRS, CDR2 YFSETQ. For the CDR3, the DNA is TGCGCCAGCAGCGCGACTAGCGGGAGCTACAATGAGCAGTTCTTC. It codes for CASSATSGSYNEQFF.